The present TCR beta chain was sequenced within a study of OX40 agonist ivuxolimab in advanced cancers. About the study: Patients in the trial were receiving intravenous ivuxolimab every 2 weeks, at doses of 0.01 to 10 mg/kg. The study, taken as a whole, reports: On average, CD8+ T cells showed a greater number of expanded clones than CD4+.

Data came from immunoSEQ multiplex PCR; TCRdb stores just in-frame clones and leaves some out. The table has about 110,000 clones, 91% seen once; the top ten hold approximately 1.3%. The V end lost 2 bases, the J end lost 6 bases, and 15 bases lay between the germline ends. CDR1 is SGHRS and CDR2 is YFSETQ in the germline V gene. The CDR3 is 15 residues long. In regard to this clone: Its antigen remains unknown.

With baseline, cycle 4 day 1, and cycle 7 day 1 as timepoints, blood was sampled. V gene TRBV5-1 combines with J gene TRBJ2-4, with a weak D call TRBD2 (5 bases). The source material was CD4+ or CD8+ T cells sorted from blood, sampled in a trial of the OX40 agonist ivuxolimab. The receptor was isolated from an adult with an advanced solid tumor such as melanoma, head and neck, liver or kidney cancer. The CDR3 nucleotides are TGCGCCAGCAGCTTAGTTGGCGGAGGCGGAAACATTCAGTACTTC. It specifies CASSLVGGGGNIQYF.